A single sample gave rise to the 17 T cell receptor beta chains below, sequenced in a study of blood T cell repertoires in COVID-19. Using immunoSEQ multiplex PCR, the repertoire was profiled, and TCRdb retains in-frame clones only, with some absent. This repertoire shows fewer than 100,000 clones, 75% to 95% found once; its top ten account for less than 0.85%. Sample: peripheral blood. All receptors derive from a woman of 80 years or more with acute or convalescent COVID-19.

Concerning this clone itself: Distinct nucleotide sequences in the sample also encode this CDR3. The V and J genes are TRBV18 and TRBJ2-5; 10 bases align to TRBD2. Germline CDR1 KGHSH, CDR2 LQKENI. The CDR3 length is 14 residues. The junction had 1 base not matched to a gene; V was cut back by 3 bases and J by 3 bases. CDR3: CASSPGLAEETQYF. The CDR3 DNA follows: TGTGCCAGCTCACCCGGACTAGCGGAAGAGACCCAGTACTTC.

This chain links TRBV9 with TRBJ1-6; a weak D match, TRBD1 (5 bases). Between the trimmed V and J ends, which lost 0 bases and 6 bases, there was a span of 10 bases. Germline CDR1 SGDLS, CDR2 YYNGEE. The CDR3 runs 15 residues. The CDR3 bases are TGTGCCAGCAGCGTAGTGGGGGGTACTAATTCACCCCTCCACTTT. It encodes CASSVVGGTNSPLHF. Supplemented by reference TRBV9 and TRBJ1-6, the full variable domain reads DSGVTQTPKHLITATGQRVTLRCSPRSGDLSVYWYQQSLDQGLQFLIQYYNGEERAKGNILERFSAQQFPDLHSELNLSSLELGDSALYFCASSVVGGTNSPLHFGNGTRLTVT.

This chain uses TRBV5-1 with TRBJ1-6; no definite D call. With 4 bases removed from V and 5 bases from J, the gap between germline ends came to 10 bases. In germline, CDR1 is SGHRS, CDR2 YFSETQ. CDR3 length equals 14 residues. The chain's CDR3 is CASSPSPDNSPLHF. As DNA, the CDR3 is TGCGCCAGCAGCCCCTCCCCGGATAATTCACCCCTCCACTTT.

V usage is TRBV4-3 and J usage is TRBJ2-7; D possibly corresponds to TRBD2 (5 bases). CDR1 LGHNA and CDR2 YSLEER come from the germline V gene. The CDR3 contains 14 residues. V dropped 5 bases and J dropped 2 bases, with 13 bases sitting between them. The CDR3 DNA is TGCGCCAGCAGCGAAGTACTAGAGGCCTACGAGCAGTACTTC. Translation gives CASSEVLEAYEQYF.

This chain links TRBV7-2 with TRBJ2-7, with TRBD2 matching 8 bases. This CDR3 comprises 17 residues. V shed 2 bases and J 0 bases; nucleotides not matched to a gene: 9. Germline values: CDR1 SGHTA, CDR2 FQGNSA. DNA of the CDR3: TGTGCCAGCAGCTTATATCCCTCGGGACTAGTCTCCTACGAGCAGTACTTC. Translated, it gives CASSLYPSGLVSYEQYF.

The chain carries TRBV5-4 and TRBJ2-5; TRBD1 aligns across 8 bases. Losses at the gene ends were 2 bases for V and 3 bases for J; bases not matched to a gene: 3. Germline assignment: CDR1 SGHNT and CDR2 YYREEE (reference sequence). This CDR3 region has 14 residues. CDR3 protein: CASSLQGVKETQYF. CDR3 DNA: TGTGCCAGCAGCTTACAGGGGGTGAAAGAGACCCAGTACTTC.

The V and J genes are TRBV28 and TRBJ2-1; D might be TRBD2 (5 bases). Germline V gene data show CDR1 as MDHEN and CDR2 as SYDVKM. CDR3 length: 15 amino acids. Deletions cut 3 bases from V and 8 bases from J, with 17 bases between. The CDR3 sequence is CASSLAGTGPYEQFF. CDR3 nucleotide sequence: TGTGCCAGCAGTTTGGCGGGCACGGGCCCGTATGAGCAGTTCTTC. Full variable domain (missing parts from reference TRBV28 and TRBJ2-1): DVKVTQSSRYLVKRTGEKVFLECVQDMDHENMFWYRQDPGLGLRLIYFSYDVKMKEKGDIPEGYSVSREKKERFSLILESASTNQTSMYLCASSLAGTGPYEQFFGPGTRLTVL.

V and J are TRBV11-3 and TRBJ2-3; D possibly corresponds to TRBD2 (5 bases). V was trimmed by 5 bases and J by 0 bases, leaving 15 bases between them. The germline V gene encodes CDR1 SGHNT and CDR2 YENEEA. The length of the CDR3 is 16 residues. The CDR3 sequence: CASSQSGTLSTDTQYF. The CDR3 bases are TGTGCCAGCAGCCAAAGCGGTACCCTTAGCACAGATACGCAGTATTTT.

In DNA, the CDR3 is TGTGCCAGCAGTTTATCCGGACAGGGGGACGAGCAGTACTTC. Amino acid sequence: CASSLSGQGDEQYF. This rearrangement joins TRBV6-5 to TRBJ2-7; 10 positions agree with TRBD1. V was pared by 4 bases and J by 5 bases, with 5 bases of the junction left unmatched. The CDR3 sequence is 14 residues long. Germline V lookup: CDR1 MNHEY, CDR2 SVGAGI.

This rearrangement joins TRBV7-2 to TRBJ2-2, with a tentative D call TRBD1 (6 bases). Germline V gene data show CDR1 as SGHTA and CDR2 as FQGNSA. This CDR3 spans 15 amino acids. The ends were cut back, 2 bases at V and 3 bases at J, with 10 bases in the middle. The CDR3 sequence: CASSLYRVYTGELFF. CDR3 nucleotide sequence: TGTGCCAGCAGCTTATACAGGGTTTACACCGGGGAGCTGTTTTTT.

The J gene is TRBJ2-7, the V gene TRBV2, with D tentatively TRBD1 (5 bases). V lost 3 bases and J 7 bases, leaving 13 bases between the germline ends. The germline gives CDR1 SNHLY, CDR2 FYNNEI. This CDR3 spans 13 amino acids. CDR3 sequence (DNA): TGTGCCAGCAGTGAGGTCAGGGTCGGAGAGCAGTACTTC. This codes for CASSEVRVGEQYF.

The chain carries TRBV11-2 and TRBJ2-7, with TRBD2 matching 11 bases. The CDR3 is made up of 17 amino acids. Germline V CDR1 and CDR2: SGHAT, FQNNGV. V lost 4 bases to trimming and J lost 0 bases; unmatched junction nucleotides: 8. CDR3 coding DNA: TGTGCCAGCAGCTCCCGCCACGGGACTAGCGGCTCCTACGAGCAGTACTTC. Residues: CASSSRHGTSGSYEQYF.

The rearrangement joins TRBV7-8 to TRBJ1-1; 11 positions match TRBD1. The germline gives CDR1 SGHVS, CDR2 FQNEAQ. CDR3 length: 14 amino acids. The junction had 4 bases not matched to a gene; V was cut back by 6 bases and J by 4 bases. The CDR3 is CASSSGTGGTEAFF. The CDR3 DNA follows: TGTGCCAGCAGTTCCGGGACAGGGGGCACTGAAGCTTTCTTT. The full variable domain, rest sourced from reference TRBV7-8 and TRBJ1-1, is GAGVSQSPRYKVAKRGQDVALRCDPISGHVSLFWYQQALGQGPEFLTYFQNEAQLDKSGLPSDRFFAERPEGSVSTLKIQRTQQEDSAVYLCASSSGTGGTEAFFGQGTRLTVV.

This chain uses TRBV5-4 with TRBJ2-2; D possibly corresponds to TRBD1 (6 bases). This CDR3 region has 15 residues. Germline CDR1 and CDR2: SGHNT and YYREEE (reference sequence). Trimming stripped 2 bases from V and 8 bases from J, with 16 bases between. The CDR3 protein is CASSLRQDSKGELFF. CDR3 nucleotide sequence: TGTGCCAGCAGCTTACGACAGGACAGTAAGGGGGAGCTGTTTTTT.

The table lists this clone with a count of one. The chain is built from TRBV28 and TRBJ1-3; 7 nucleotides match TRBD1. The CDR3 covers 14 residues. Germline V lookup: CDR1 MDHEN, CDR2 SYDVKM. Trimming took 6 bases from V and 0 from J; bases not matched to a gene: 2. Here the CDR3 DNA reads TGTGCCAGCAGCGCAGGGGGCTCTGGAAACACCATATATTTT. Translating gives CASSAGGSGNTIYF.

This sequence joins TRBV7-2 and TRBJ2-7; D is uncertain. There are 16 residues in the CDR3. The V end was cut by 5 bases, the J end by 3 bases, with 20 bases between. From germline, CDR1 is SGHTA and CDR2 FQGNSA. In DNA, the CDR3 is TGTGCCAGCAGCACAGCTTACCCCCTCTCTTACTACGAGCAGTACTTC. Its protein product is CASSTAYPLSYYEQYF.

The rearrangement uses TRBV7-2 and TRBJ2-7; TRBD2 aligns across 8 bases. V was pared by 4 bases and J by 3 bases, with 11 bases of the junction left unmatched. Germline CDR1 is SGHTA and CDR2 is FQGNSA. This CDR3 is 16 amino acids long. CDR3 nucleotide sequence: TGTGCCAGCAGCTCGGATTCGGGACTAGATTACTACGAGCAGTACTTC. It encodes CASSSDSGLDYYEQYF.